This record concerns one TCR beta chain sequence. The data originate from a study of blood T cell repertoires in COVID-19. Overall study context: Specimens from acute and convalescent COVID-19 originated in the United States, Italy and Spain. Sources were T cells, B-cell-depleted T cells, or PBMCs; the material itself was cDNA or gDNA.

Original processing notes: Nucleated cell number was recorded as an estimate derived from reference gene primer amplification. Measured with immunoSEQ multiplex PCR; TCRdb has only the in-frame clones, and not every one. That table is the source of V, J and clone size, and D and trimming were worked out from the DNA. The repertoire includes about 69,000 clones, approximately 79% of them detected once, and more than 15% sits in the top ten. The V gene lost 4 bases and the J gene lost 2 bases, with 20 bases spanning the gap. This CDR3 is 17 amino acids long. Germline CDR1 and CDR2: SGHDT and YYEEEE. The clonotype was recovered from a man aged 60 to 75 with acute or convalescent COVID-19. The chain joins TRBV5-6 to TRBJ2-3; TRBD2 might be the D (6 bases). Material for sequencing was peripheral blood. CDR3 amino acids: CASSQRLGEDYTDTQYF. The CDR3 region has the DNA TGTGCCAGCAGCCAACGACTAGGGGAGGACTACACAGATACGCAGTATTTT.